The rows below give T cell receptor beta chains drawn from one sample of a study of Graves' ophthalmopathy and Graves' hyperthyroidism. Via MiXCR, TCRdb re-called the multiplex PCR reads, giving one row per CDR3 protein. The repertoire includes hundreds of thousands of distinct CDR3 sequences, about 15% of them detected once, and approximately 9.8% sits in the top ten. The sample consisted of blood. The receptors derive from a woman in her twenties or thirties with Graves' ophthalmopathy. CDR3s include the opening cysteine and the closing phenylalanine or tryptophan. A D gene is named only where the DNA matches it firmly. Part of the rows lack a size; the others show once, few, many or a class for expanded clones.

V gene	J gene	D gene	clone size	CDR3 DNA	CDR3 protein
TRBV11-2	TRBJ1-1	TRBD1	NA	TGTGCCAGCAGCTTAGCTGGACAGGGTAAGGGCGCTTTCTTT	CASSLAGQGKGAFF
TRBV12-3/TRBV12-4	TRBJ2-7	NA	many	TGTGCCAGCAGTCATACAGACTACGAGCAGTACTTC	CASSHTDYEQYF
TRBV20-1	TRBJ2-7	TRBD2	few	TGCAGAGCCGGGGAGGGCCAGAACGAGCAGTACTTC	CRAGEGQNEQYF
TRBV2	TRBJ1-5	NA	many	TGTGCCAGCATGGGGGAGGCCAATCAGCCCCAGCATTTT	CASMGEANQPQHF
TRBV12-3/TRBV12-4	TRBJ1-1	NA	many	TGTGCCAGCAGTCGCCACAGGGAGGGCACTGAAGCTTTCTTT	CASSRHREGTEAFF
TRBV6-5	TRBJ1-1	NA	many	TGTGCCAGCAGTTACTCGTTGGGCGTCGGGACTGAAGCTTTCTTT	CASSYSLGVGTEAFF
TRBV29-1	TRBJ2-7	TRBD2	NA	TGCAGCGTTGAAGCGACGGGACTAGCAGGAAGGGGGCAGTACTTC	CSVEATGLAGRGQYF
TRBV5-1	TRBJ2-5	NA	NA	TGCGCCAGCAGCTTGGAACGGCCGGATCGAGAGACCCAGTACTTC	CASSLERPDRETQYF
TRBV2	TRBJ1-2	NA	few	TGTGCCAGCATCCCTAGGGGAGGGGATGGCTACACCTTC	CASIPRGGDGYTF
TRBV6-5	TRBJ2-5	TRBD2	many	TGTGCCAGCAGGATACTAGCGGGCAAGGGGGGGGAGACCCAGTACTTC	CASRILAGKGGETQYF
TRBV7-9	TRBJ1-1	TRBD1	many	TGTGCCAGCAGCTTAGATCCCCCAGGACAGGGTCGGAACACTGAAGCTTTCTTT	CASSLDPPGQGRNTEAFF
TRBV10-3	TRBJ2-5	NA	many	TGTGCCATCAGTGACCGATGGGCAGGAGAGACCCAGTACTTC	CAISDRWAGETQYF
TRBV6-5	TRBJ1-3	TRBD1	many	TGTGCCAGCAATTCGGGACAGTTCTTCTCTGGAAACACCATATATTTT	CASNSGQFFSGNTIYF
TRBV20-1	TRBJ2-5	TRBD2	many	TGCAGTGCTAGGGTCGGGGGGGAGACCCAGTACTTC	CSARVGGETQYF
TRBV11-2	TRBJ2-7	NA	many	TGTGCCAGCAGCTTGGGTGGCAGCGAAGTCTACGAGCAGTACTTC	CASSLGGSEVYEQYF
TRBV5-1	TRBJ2-7	TRBD2	many	TGCGCCAGCAGCCTAGGGACTAGCGGGAGGGCAGGCGAGCAGTACTTC	CASSLGTSGRAGEQYF
TRBV6-2/TRBV6-3	TRBJ2-7	NA	many	TGTGCCAGCAGTTTTCCCGGTGGTACCTACGAGCAGTACTTC	CASSFPGGTYEQYF
TRBV7-8	TRBJ1-1	NA	many	TGTGCCAGCAGCCAACTGACGGGGACGAACACTGAAGCTTTCTTT	CASSQLTGTNTEAFF
TRBV2	TRBJ2-2	NA	many	TGTGCCAGCAGTGGAAGGGAACTAAGAGCCGGGGAGCTGTTTTTT	CASSGRELRAGELFF
TRBV20-1	TRBJ2-7	NA	many	TGCAGTGCCCCTACCCCTCAGGGAAATCCCTACGAGCAGTACTTC	CSAPTPQGNPYEQYF
TRBV12-3/TRBV12-4	TRBJ2-7	TRBD1	many	TGTGCCAGCAGTTTCACCCATGGGACAGGGTGGGACGAGCAGTACTTC	CASSFTHGTGWDEQYF
TRBV6-4	TRBJ1-1	TRBD1	many	TGTGCCAGCAGTTTCCGACAGGGTACCACTGAAGCTTTCTTT	CASSFRQGTTEAFF
TRBV28	TRBJ2-7	NA	few	TGTGCCAGCTTCGGGAAAGGGGGTATCTACGGGCAGTACTTC	CASFGKGGIYGQYF
TRBV12-3/TRBV12-4	TRBJ1-1	NA	NA	TGTGCCAGCAGTTTCCCCCTGGATCCTATGAACACTGAAGCTTTCTTT	CASSFPLDPMNTEAFF
TRBV7-4	TRBJ2-7	TRBD2	many	TGTGCCAGCAGCTTAGTTAGCGGGGGTTCCTACGAGCAGTACTTC	CASSLVSGGSYEQYF
TRBV12-3/TRBV12-4	TRBJ2-5	NA	many	TGTGCCAGCAATGCCTTGGACGGGGAGACCCAGTACTTC	CASNALDGETQYF
TRBV12-3/TRBV12-4	TRBJ2-5	TRBD2	many	TGTGCCAGCAGTTTTTCGGGAGGGAAAGAGACCCAGTACTTC	CASSFSGGKETQYF
TRBV28	TRBJ2-7	NA	many	TGTGCCAGCAGTTTCCGCGGGGAGGCCTACGAGCAGTACTTC	CASSFRGEAYEQYF
TRBV20-1	TRBJ2-2	NA	NA	TGCAGTGCTAGGACAGGAAACACCGGGGAGCTGTTTTTT	CSARTGNTGELFF
TRBV6-5	TRBJ2-7	TRBD1	NA	TGTGCCAGCAGTTACACGGGGACAGAAAGCGAGCAGTACTTC	CASSYTGTESEQYF
TRBV11-2	TRBJ2-7	NA	NA	TGTGCCAGCAGCTTATGGTCCTCCGACGAGCAGTACTTC	CASSLWSSDEQYF
TRBV4-1	TRBJ2-4	NA	NA	TGCGCCAGCAGCCATTCCGGGACGGCCAAAAACATTCAGTACTTC	CASSHSGTAKNIQYF
TRBV19	TRBJ1-3	NA	few	TGTGCCAGTAACCCCGTTCCAGTCCGATTCTCTGGAAACACCATATATTTT	CASNPVPVRFSGNTIYF
TRBV28	TRBJ2-5	NA	many	TGTGCCAGCACCAGAGGAGGGAAAAAGACCCAGTACTTC	CASTRGGKKTQYF
TRBV2	TRBJ2-4	TRBD1	many	TGTGCCAGCAGGAGAGGACAGGGGATCGACATTCAGTACTTC	CASRRGQGIDIQYF
TRBV28	TRBJ2-7	NA	many	TGTGCCAGCAGTTCGCTCCCCGGGACGGAGACTTCCTACGAGCAGTACTTC	CASSSLPGTETSYEQYF